One and the same sample provided the 19 T cell receptor beta chains below, sequenced in a study of Graves' ophthalmopathy and Graves' hyperthyroidism. From RNA, the CDR3 regions of TCR beta chains were amplified and sequenced. HTBI-primed first-round RT-PCR preceded second-round multiplex PCR. Via MiXCR, TCRdb re-called the multiplex PCR reads, giving one row per CDR3 protein. The table includes under 350,000 distinct CDR3 sequences, 15% to 20% detected once. Material for sequencing was peripheral blood. The receptors stem from an adult man with Graves' ophthalmopathy.

Comment on this clonotype: A read error may explain this, as a much larger clone is one base away. The chain joins TRBV11-2 to TRBJ2-1; 11 bases map to TRBD2. CDR1 is SGHAT, CDR2 FQNNGV, per germline. CDR3 length equals 14 residues. CDR3 sequence (DNA): TGTGCCAGCAGCTTCACTAGCGGGGGCAATGAGCAGATCTTC. Its protein is CASSFTSGGNEQIF.

This clonotype was detected ten times or more. This chain links TRBV7-2 with TRBJ2-2; TRBD2 matches at 9 bases. The CDR3 runs to 16 residues. The germline V gene has CDR1 SGHTA and CDR2 FQGNSA. Trimming cost V 5 bases and J 5 bases; bases outside gene matches: 9. The chain's CDR3 is CASSHSVTSGTGELFF. For the CDR3, the DNA is TGTGCCAGCAGCCACTCGGTAACTAGCGGGACCGGGGAGCTGTTTTTT. Filled out from reference TRBV7-2 and TRBJ2-2, the complete variable domain reads GAGVSQSPSNKVTEKGKDVELRCDPISGHTALYWYRQSLGQGLEFLIYFQGNSAPDKSGLPSDRFSAERTGGSVSTLTIQRTQQEDSAVYLCASSHSVTSGTGELFFGEGSRLTVL.

This chain connects TRBV12-3 or TRBV12-4 to TRBJ2-7, with D possibly matching TRBD1 (6 bases). With 6 bases removed from V and 3 bases from J, the gap between germline ends came to 15 bases. The CDR3 runs to 14 residues. In DNA, the CDR3 is TGTGCCAGCAGGCTCCATGGACAGAGCTACGAGCAGTACTTC. Its translation: CASRLHGQSYEQYF.

The table lists this clonotype with many counts. J is TRBJ2-7 and V is TRBV20-1; 11 nucleotides align to TRBD2. Per germline, CDR1 DFQATT and CDR2 SNEGSKA (reference sequence). V was clipped by 3 bases and J by 1 base; unmatched bases: 14. The CDR3 is 18 amino acids. This chain's CDR3 is CSASVANIVAGGSYEQYF. In DNA form, the CDR3 reads TGCAGTGCTAGTGTAGCAAACATAGTAGCGGGAGGGTCCTACGAGCAGTACTTC.

This clonotype was detected ten times or more. This chain connects TRBV12-3 or TRBV12-4 to TRBJ1-1; 7 nucleotides line up with TRBD1. The CDR3 sequence is 13 residues long. The junction had 7 bases not matched to a gene; V was cut back by 7 bases and J by 5 bases. The DNA of the CDR3 is TGTGCCAGCAATACAGACAGGGCAACTGAAGCTTTCTTT. This codes for CASNTDRATEAFF.

There are many counts of this clonotype. This chain connects TRBV20-1 to TRBJ2-4, with 9 bases lining up with TRBD1. Looked up from germline, CDR1 is DFQATT and CDR2 is SNEGSKA (reference sequence). V was pared by 2 bases and J by 9 bases, with 2 bases of the junction left unmatched. The CDR3 sequence is 12 residues long. For the CDR3, the DNA is TGCAGTGCTAGAATGGACAGGGGCATTCAGTACTTC. Translation: CSARMDRGIQYF.

This clonotype was seen many times. This chain links TRBV12-3 or TRBV12-4 with TRBJ1-1; the D is unclear. The CDR3 is 11 residues long. V lost 9 bases and J lost 3, with 8 bases in between. The chain's CDR3 is CASGRDTEAFF. The CDR3 nucleotides are TGTGCCAGTGGGAGAGACACTGAAGCTTTCTTT.

This clonotype was observed at least ten times. V usage is TRBV19 and J usage is TRBJ1-2, with 8 bases lining up with TRBD1. Per germline, CDR1 LNHDA and CDR2 SQIVND (reference sequence). With V trimmed by 7 bases and J by 5 bases, 6 bases remained unmatched. The CDR3 totals 13 residues. The CDR3 spells CASKVQGAYGYTF. For the CDR3, the DNA is TGTGCCAGTAAAGTGCAGGGGGCTTATGGCTACACCTTC.

At least ten counts were recorded for this clonotype. The chain employs TRBV7-2 and TRBJ1-1; D is unclear. CDR1 is SGHTA and CDR2 is FQGNSA in the germline V gene. The CDR3 loop spans 15 amino acids. V dropped 2 bases and J dropped 1 base, with 11 bases sitting between them. This CDR3 reads CASSLYPQPNTEAFF. CDR3 DNA sequence: TGTGCCAGCAGCTTATACCCTCAACCGAACACTGAAGCTTTCTTT.

The V gene is TRBV6-2 or TRBV6-3, the J gene TRBJ2-7; 11 bases line up with TRBD1. This CDR3 contains 12 residues. CDR1 is MNHEY and CDR2 is SVGEGT in the germline V gene. Trimming at V came to 4 bases and at J to 10 bases, leaving 3 bases not matched to a gene. The CDR3 coding sequence is TGTGCCAGCAGTTCGGACAGGGGGCAACAGTACTTC. This encodes CASSSDRGQQYF.

This clonotype was counted between two and nine times. The CDR3 DNA reads TGTGCCTGGAGTGTAGGGTACACTGAAGCTTTCTTT. Translated: CAWSVGYTEAFF. V usage is TRBV30 and J usage is TRBJ1-1; D not resolved. Germline CDR1 GTSNPN, CDR2 SVGIG (reference sequence). The V and J ends lost 0 bases and 3 bases respectively, with 5 bases between them. The CDR3 is made up of 12 amino acids.

The sample holds many counts of this clonotype. The rearrangement joins TRBV6-2 or TRBV6-3 to TRBJ1-5; D gene uncertain. The CDR3 sequence is 15 residues long. Germline V lookup: CDR1 MNHEY, CDR2 SVGEGT. Trimming removed 0 bases at V and 6 bases at J, with 12 bases between. In DNA form, the CDR3 reads TGTGCCAGCAGTTACTCGTCAGGTTTCATTCAGCCCCAGCATTTT. Translating it yields CASSYSSGFIQPQHF.

This clonotype was observed at least ten times. This chain uses TRBV7-8 with TRBJ1-6; unclear D gene. The CDR3 is made up of 16 amino acids. Deletions cut 7 bases from V and 7 bases from J, with 20 bases between. Germline assignment: CDR1 SGHVS and CDR2 FQNEAQ. The CDR3 here is CASIPGRGDLNSPLHF. The CDR3 coding sequence is TGTGCCAGCATCCCTGGGCGTGGGGATTTGAATTCACCCCTCCACTTT.

This clonotype was detected a few times. The chain is built from TRBV10-3 and TRBJ2-2, with 16 bases identical to TRBD2. The ends lost 10 bases at V and 4 bases at J; junction bases unmatched: 9. Germline CDR1 reads ENHRY; CDR2 reads SYGVKD. This CDR3 region has 17 residues. The CDR3 DNA sequence: TGTGCCACTTCCGGGACTAGCGGGAGGGCGAGCACCGGGGAGCTGTTTTTT. This translates into CATSGTSGRASTGELFF.

This clonotype occurred many times. The rearrangement uses TRBV28 and TRBJ2-7; D might be TRBD2 (6 bases). Trimming removed 2 bases at V and 4 bases at J, with 18 bases between. This CDR3 region has 16 residues. The germline V gene encodes CDR1 MDHEN and CDR2 SYDVKM. The CDR3 region has the DNA TGTGCCAGCAGTTTAACCCCCGGCGGGGCCGAATACGAGCAGTACTTC. It translates to CASSLTPGGAEYEQYF.

This clonotype was found many times. This may be a read error: a much more frequent sequence differs by one nucleotide. The J gene is TRBJ2-5, the V gene TRBV12-3 or TRBV12-4, with TRBD1 matching over 9 bases. V lost 4 bases and J lost 4; bases outside the gene matches: 7. The CDR3 contains 15 residues. CDR3 in DNA: TGTGCCAGCAGTTCTCCGGGACAGGGTGGAGAGACCCAGTACTTC. Amino acids: CASSSPGQGGETQYF.

Ten or more counts support this clonotype. The chain recombines TRBV6-5 with TRBJ2-5, with TRBD1 matching over 7 bases. This CDR3 is 15 amino acids long. V trimming: 5 bases; J trimming: 4 bases; junction bases outside the gene matches: 10. The germline CDR1 and CDR2 sequences are MNHEY and SVGAGI. The CDR3 bases are TGTGCCAGCAGTCCGAAAGCTCGACAGGGAGAGACCCAGTACTTC. Translating it yields CASSPKARQGETQYF.

At least ten counts were recorded for this clonotype. The chain couples TRBV11-2 to TRBJ2-5, with 7 bases aligning to TRBD2. Germline CDR1 SGHAT, CDR2 FQNNGV. Trimming at V came to 1 base and at J to 7 bases, leaving 12 bases not matched to a gene. The CDR3 has 16 residues. CDR3 DNA: TGTGCCAGCAGCTTAGGGACTAGGAGGCTCCACGGGACCCAGTACTTC. As protein: CASSLGTRRLHGTQYF.

The chain is built from TRBV10-3 and TRBJ2-5; D call uncertain. This CDR3 is built from 13 residues. V dropped 4 bases and J dropped 3 bases, with 9 bases sitting between them. Germline CDR1 and CDR2: ENHRY and SYGVKD. Here the CDR3 DNA reads TGTGCCATCAGTGGTGACCGAGAAGAGACCCAGTACTTC. It encodes CAISGDREETQYF.